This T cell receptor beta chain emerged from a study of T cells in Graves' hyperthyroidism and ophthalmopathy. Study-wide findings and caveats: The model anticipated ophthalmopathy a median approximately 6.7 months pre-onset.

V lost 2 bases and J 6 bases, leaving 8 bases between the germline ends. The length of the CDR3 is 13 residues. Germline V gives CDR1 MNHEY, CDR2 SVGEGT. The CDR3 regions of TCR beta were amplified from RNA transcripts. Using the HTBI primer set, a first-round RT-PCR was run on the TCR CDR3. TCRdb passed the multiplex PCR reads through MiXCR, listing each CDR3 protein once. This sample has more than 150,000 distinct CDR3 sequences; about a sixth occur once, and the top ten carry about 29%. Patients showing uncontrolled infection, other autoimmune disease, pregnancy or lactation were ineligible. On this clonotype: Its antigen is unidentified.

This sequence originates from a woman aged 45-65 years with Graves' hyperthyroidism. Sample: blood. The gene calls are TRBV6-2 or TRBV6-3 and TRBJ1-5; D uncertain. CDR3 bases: TGTGCCAGCAGTTACGATAGAAGTCAGCCCCAGCATTTT. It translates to CASSYDRSQPQHF.